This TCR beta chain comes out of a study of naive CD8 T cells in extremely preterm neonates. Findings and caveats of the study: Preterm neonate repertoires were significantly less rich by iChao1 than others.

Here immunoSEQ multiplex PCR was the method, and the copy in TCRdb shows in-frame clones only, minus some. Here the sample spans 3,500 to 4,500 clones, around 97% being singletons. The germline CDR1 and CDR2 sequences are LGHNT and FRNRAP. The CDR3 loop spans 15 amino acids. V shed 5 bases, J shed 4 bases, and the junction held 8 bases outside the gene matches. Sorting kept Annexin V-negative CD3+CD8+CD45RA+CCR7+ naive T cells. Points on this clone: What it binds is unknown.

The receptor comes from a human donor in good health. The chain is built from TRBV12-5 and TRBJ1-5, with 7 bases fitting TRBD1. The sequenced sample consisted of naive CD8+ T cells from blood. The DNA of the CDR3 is TGTGCTAGTGGTCCCGGGACAGAGAAAAATCAGCCCCAGCATTTT. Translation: CASGPGTEKNQPQHF.